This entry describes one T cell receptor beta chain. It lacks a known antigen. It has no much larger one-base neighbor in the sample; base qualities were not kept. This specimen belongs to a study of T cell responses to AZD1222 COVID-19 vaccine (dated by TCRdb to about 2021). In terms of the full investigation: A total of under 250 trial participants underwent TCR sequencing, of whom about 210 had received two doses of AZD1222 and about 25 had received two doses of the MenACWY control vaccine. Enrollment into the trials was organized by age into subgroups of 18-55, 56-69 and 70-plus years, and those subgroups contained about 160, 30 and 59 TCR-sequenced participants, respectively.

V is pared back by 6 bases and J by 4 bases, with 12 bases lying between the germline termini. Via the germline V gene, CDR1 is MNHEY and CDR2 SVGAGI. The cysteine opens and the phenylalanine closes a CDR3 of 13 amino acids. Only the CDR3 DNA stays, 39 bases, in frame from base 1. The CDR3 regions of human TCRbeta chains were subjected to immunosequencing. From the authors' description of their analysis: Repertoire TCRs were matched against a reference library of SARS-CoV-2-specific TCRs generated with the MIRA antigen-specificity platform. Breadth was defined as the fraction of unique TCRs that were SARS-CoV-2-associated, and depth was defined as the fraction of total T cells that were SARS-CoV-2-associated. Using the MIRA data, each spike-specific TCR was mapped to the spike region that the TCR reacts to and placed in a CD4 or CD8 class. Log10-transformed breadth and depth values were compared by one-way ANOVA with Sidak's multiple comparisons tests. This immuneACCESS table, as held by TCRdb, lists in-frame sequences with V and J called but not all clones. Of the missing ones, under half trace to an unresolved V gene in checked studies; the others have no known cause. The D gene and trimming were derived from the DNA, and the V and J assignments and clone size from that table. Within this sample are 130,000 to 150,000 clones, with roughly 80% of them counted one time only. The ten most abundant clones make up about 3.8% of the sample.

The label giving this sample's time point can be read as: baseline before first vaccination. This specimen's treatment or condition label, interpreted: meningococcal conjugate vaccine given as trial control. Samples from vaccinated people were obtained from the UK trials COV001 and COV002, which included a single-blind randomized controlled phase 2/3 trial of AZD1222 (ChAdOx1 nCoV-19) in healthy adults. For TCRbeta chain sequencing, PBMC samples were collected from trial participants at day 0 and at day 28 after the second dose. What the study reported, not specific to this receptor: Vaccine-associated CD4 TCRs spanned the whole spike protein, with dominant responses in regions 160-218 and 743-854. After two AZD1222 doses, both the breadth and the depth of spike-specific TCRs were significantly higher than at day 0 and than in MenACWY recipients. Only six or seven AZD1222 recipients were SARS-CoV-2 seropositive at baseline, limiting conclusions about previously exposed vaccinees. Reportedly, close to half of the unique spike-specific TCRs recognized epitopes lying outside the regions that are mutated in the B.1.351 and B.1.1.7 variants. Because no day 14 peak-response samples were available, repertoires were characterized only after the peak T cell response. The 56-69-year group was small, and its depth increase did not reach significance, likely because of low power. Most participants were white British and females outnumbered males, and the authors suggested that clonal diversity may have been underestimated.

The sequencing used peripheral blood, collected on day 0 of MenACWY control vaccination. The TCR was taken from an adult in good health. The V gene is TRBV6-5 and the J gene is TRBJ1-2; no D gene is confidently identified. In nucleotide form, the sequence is TGTGCCAGCAGCAGAGACGGACCCTATGGCTACACCTTC. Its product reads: CASSRDGPYGYTF.